This entry lists 27 T cell receptor beta chains sequenced from one sample in a study of control samples from healthy donors and cancer patients. Sequencing was performed with immunoSEQ multiplex PCR; in TCRdb, only in-frame clones are kept and a portion is missing. Among 130,000 to 150,000 clones listed, over 90% were seen once. The sample comprised PBMCs. These receptors originate from a man aged 55 to 70 with colorectal cancer.

The rearrangement uses TRBV30 and TRBJ2-5; 8 positions match TRBD2. V was clipped by 3 bases and J by 5 bases; unmatched bases: 11. The germline V gene has CDR1 GTSNPN and CDR2 SVGIG (reference sequence). The CDR3 has 15 residues. In DNA, the CDR3 is TGTGCCTGGAGCTTCACTAGCGGCCTCCTGGAGACCCAGTACTTC. It specifies CAWSFTSGLLETQYF.

In its sample, this clone was seen once. This chain links TRBV7-2 with TRBJ1-6, with D possibly being TRBD1 (6 bases). V was pared by 5 bases and J by 10 bases, with 15 bases between. Per the germline V gene, CDR1 is SGHTA and CDR2 is FQGNSA. This CDR3 is built from 14 residues. For the CDR3, the DNA is TGTGCCAGCAGCGTCCTTGGCAGGGGCTCACCCCTCCACTTT. It specifies CASSVLGRGSPLHF.

V gene TRBV6-5 combines with J gene TRBJ2-7; tentative D call: TRBD1 (6 bases). Trimming cost V 8 bases and J 0 bases, with 11 bases left between them. CDR3 length equals 13 residues. Germline V gene sequence: CDR1 MNHEY, CDR2 SVGAGI. The CDR3 DNA reads as TGTGCCAGCGCCGGACAGTTCTCCTACGAGCAGTACTTC. This translates into CASAGQFSYEQYF.

The rearrangement links TRBV30 to TRBJ1-5; 7 bases line up with TRBD1. The CDR3 contains 13 residues. V lost 7 bases, J lost 3 bases, and 6 bases stayed unmatched. CDR1 and CDR2 (germline): GTSNPN, SVGIG (reference sequence). CDR3 DNA: TGTGCCTTCGAGACAGGGCCCAATCAGCCCCAGCATTTT. This encodes CAFETGPNQPQHF.

The V call is TRBV24-1, the J call TRBJ1-1; 7 nucleotides align to TRBD1. CDR1 KGHDR and CDR2 SFDVKD come from the germline V gene. This CDR3 spans 14 amino acids. J lost 4 bases, V lost 3 bases, and 4 bases had no gene match. CDR3 region: CATSDHRGGTEAFF. In DNA, the CDR3 is TGTGCCACCAGTGATCACAGGGGAGGCACTGAAGCTTTCTTT.

The chain is built from TRBV7-9 and TRBJ2-2; 9 nucleotides match TRBD1. CDR3 size: 15 residues. Germline-derived CDR1 and CDR2 are SEHNR and FQNEAQ (reference sequence). V was pared by 0 bases and J by 6 bases, with 2 bases of the junction left unmatched. CDR3: CASSLATGGPGELFF. In DNA, the CDR3 is TGTGCCAGCAGCTTAGCGACAGGGGGACCCGGGGAGCTGTTTTTT.

CDR3 nucleotides: TGCGCCAGCAGCTTGGATGGGACAGGGTTCACCGGGGAGCTGTTTTTT. It specifies CASSLDGTGFTGELFF. This rearrangement joins TRBV5-1 to TRBJ2-2, with TRBD1 matching over 9 bases. The J segment lost 4 bases and the V segment lost 0 bases, leaving 4 bases of the junction unmatched. This CDR3 is built from 16 residues. CDR1 and CDR2 (germline): SGHRS, YFSETQ.

The chain carries TRBV6-2 or TRBV6-3 and TRBJ1-5; D perhaps matches TRBD1 (6 bases). Trimming took off 6 bases at V and 4 bases at J, with 13 bases between the two ends. CDR1 is MNHEY and CDR2 is SVGEGT in the germline V gene. The CDR3 sequence is 14 residues long. CDR3 sequence: CASSGGQLNQPQHF. Here the CDR3 DNA reads TGTGCCAGCAGCGGCGGACAGCTTAATCAGCCCCAGCATTTT.

The J gene is TRBJ2-2, the V gene TRBV2; D unresolved. This CDR3 contains 13 residues. Germline assignment: CDR1 SNHLY and CDR2 FYNNEI. V was clipped by 3 bases and J by 5 bases, with 7 bases between them. This CDR3 reads CASSDSITGELFF. The CDR3 DNA reads TGTGCCAGCAGTGACTCAATAACCGGGGAGCTGTTTTTT.

This sequence joins TRBV5-8 and TRBJ1-5, with D unclear. Deletions cut 4 bases from V and 7 bases from J, with 12 bases between. Per the germline V gene, CDR1 is SGHTS and CDR2 is YDEGEE. This CDR3 contains 13 residues. CDR3 nucleotide sequence: TGTGCCAGCAGCCCGACGGTGTGGCAGCCCCAGCATTTT. It specifies CASSPTVWQPQHF.

This chain connects TRBV7-9 to TRBJ2-5; D not certain. Germline values: CDR1 SEHNR, CDR2 FQNEAQ (reference sequence). Trimming took off 1 base at V and 5 bases at J, with 5 bases between the two ends. CDR3 length equals 12 residues. CDR3 coding DNA: TGTGCCAGCAGCTTAGTGGGTGAGACCCAGTACTTC. This sequence encodes CASSLVGETQYF.

This clone has a handful of counts. The chain is built from TRBV10-3 and TRBJ2-7; D may be TRBD1 (6 bases). V was clipped by 10 bases and J by 6 bases, with 31 bases between them. The CDR3 covers 17 residues. Looked up from germline, CDR1 is ENHRY and CDR2 is SYGVKD. The CDR3 is CATVHRRTQGPGSEQYF. The CDR3, as DNA: TGTGCCACCGTTCATAGGCGGACTCAGGGGCCAGGGTCCGAGCAGTACTTC.

The CDR3 spells CASSSGRLLPTF. DNA of the CDR3: TGTGCCAGCAGTTCGGGCCGCCTTTTACCCACCTTC. The chain is built from TRBV27 and TRBJ1-2; D unclear. Germline CDR1 MNHEY, CDR2 SMNVEV (reference sequence). The V end lost 4 bases, the J end lost 13 bases, and 16 bases lay between the germline ends. This CDR3 spans 12 amino acids.

This clone has just one count. V and J are TRBV6-2 or TRBV6-3 and TRBJ2-2; D is undetermined. The CDR3 covers 14 residues. Trimming cost V 2 bases and J 1 base, with 5 bases left between them. The V gene's germline CDR1 is MNHEY and CDR2 SVGEGT. Written as DNA, the CDR3 is TGTGCCAGCAGTTACACCGGGAACACCGGGGAGCTGTTTTTT. Protein sequence: CASSYTGNTGELFF.

V and J are TRBV12-5 and TRBJ1-2, with 7 bases matching TRBD1. V shed 0 bases and J 4 bases; nucleotides not matched to a gene: 5. The CDR3 has 15 amino acids. Germline V gives CDR1 LGHNT, CDR2 FRNRAP. CDR3 DNA sequence: TGTGCTAGTGGTTTGGTAAAGGGGGCCCTCTATGGCTACACCTTC. Amino acid sequence: CASGLVKGALYGYTF.

The V gene is TRBV30, the J gene TRBJ1-1; D uncertain. Germline values: CDR1 GTSNPN, CDR2 SVGIG (reference sequence). The CDR3 extends over 13 amino acids. Trimming took off 3 bases at V and 2 bases at J, with 10 bases between the two ends. CDR3 nucleotide sequence: TGTGCCTGGAGCGCCGACGGAAACACTGAAGCTTTCTTT. As protein: CAWSADGNTEAFF.

The chain is built from TRBV24-1 and TRBJ1-6; possible D gene TRBD1, 6 bases. Germline loops: CDR1 KGHDR, CDR2 SFDVKD. This CDR3 has 17 residues. Deletions cut 0 bases from V and 10 bases from J, with 18 bases between. This CDR3 is CATSDLEGEIQASPLHF. The CDR3 DNA sequence: TGTGCCACCAGTGATTTGGAGGGGGAAATTCAGGCGTCACCCCTCCACTTT.

This clone was picked up one time. The chain joins TRBV19 to TRBJ2-6; the D gene is possibly TRBD1 (8 bases). Germline V lookup: CDR1 LNHDA, CDR2 SQIVND (reference sequence). This CDR3 contains 17 residues. The V and J ends lost 7 bases and 3 bases respectively, with 19 bases between them. The CDR3 loop is CASTLQDRDYGANVLTF. CDR3 nucleotide sequence: TGTGCCAGTACCCTACAGGACAGGGACTATGGGGCCAACGTCCTGACTTTC.

This chain connects TRBV28 to TRBJ2-7, with a possible D match to TRBD2 (6 bases). Trimming pared 3 bases from V and 2 bases from J, leaving 14 bases between. There are 15 residues in the CDR3. Germline assignment: CDR1 MDHEN and CDR2 SYDVKM. This chain's CDR3 is CASSLGGNTPYEQYF. The CDR3 DNA follows: TGTGCCAGCAGTTTGGGCGGGAATACACCCTACGAGCAGTACTTC.

Only one count was recorded for this clone. The gene calls are TRBV10-2 and TRBJ2-5, with D hard to call. Trimming took off 4 bases at V and 4 bases at J, with 10 bases between the two ends. CDR1 is WSHSY, CDR2 SAAADI, per germline. This CDR3 has 13 amino acids. DNA for the CDR3: TGCGCCAGCAGTGGACAAATTGGAGAGACCCAGTACTTC. Translation: CASSGQIGETQYF.

This clone was recorded once. The rearrangement uses TRBV5-5 and TRBJ1-1; unclear D gene. The germline CDR1 and CDR2 sequences are SGHKS and YYEKEE (reference sequence). The CDR3 length is 15 residues. With 4 bases removed from V and 0 bases from J, the gap between germline ends came to 13 bases. CDR3 sequence (DNA): TGTGCCAGCAGCGCGAGCGCGGCAGTGAACACTGAAGCTTTCTTT. Its translation is CASSASAAVNTEAFF.

The gene calls are TRBV4-3 and TRBJ1-3, with a possible D match to TRBD1 (5 bases). CDR3 length: 15 amino acids. V lost 2 bases to trimming and J lost 0 bases, with 8 bases between them. Germline V lookup: CDR1 LGHNA, CDR2 YSLEER. The CDR3 here is CASSQRQFSGNTIYF. CDR3 DNA: TGCGCCAGCAGCCAAAGACAGTTCTCTGGAAACACCATATATTTT.

The chain employs TRBV19 and TRBJ2-3; 7 bases align to TRBD1. CDR1 is LNHDA and CDR2 is SQIVND in the germline V gene (reference sequence). The CDR3 runs 15 residues. J lost 6 bases, V lost 5 bases, and 11 bases had no gene match. CDR3 region: CASSLTGPARDTQYF. In DNA, the CDR3 is TGTGCCAGTAGTCTGACAGGGCCGGCTCGGGATACGCAGTATTTT.

The chain combines TRBV29-1 with TRBJ2-3, with TRBD1 matching over 8 bases. The CDR3 length is 13 residues. Germline V gene sequence: CDR1 SQVTM, CDR2 ANQGSEA. J gave up 2 bases and V 3 bases, and 1 base lay outside the gene matches. The CDR3, as DNA: TGCAGCGTTGAGGGACAGGACACAGATACGCAGTATTTT. Residues: CSVEGQDTDTQYF.

The J gene is TRBJ1-1, the V gene TRBV6-1, with D possibly being TRBD1 (6 bases). Germline CDR1 and CDR2: MNHNS and SASEGT. This CDR3 spans 13 amino acids. Trimming left V 2 bases short and J 4 bases short, with 8 bases between. CDR3 sequence: CASSENRVTEAFF. In nucleotides, the CDR3 is TGTGCCAGCAGTGAAAACAGGGTCACTGAAGCTTTCTTT.

In this sample, this clone turned up once. The chain recombines TRBV7-2 with TRBJ1-1, with D unclear. Germline values: CDR1 SGHTA, CDR2 FQGNSA. The length of the CDR3 is 14 residues. V gave up 5 bases and J gave up 4 bases, with 14 bases separating them. The CDR3 is CASSPRRGITEAFF. In DNA, the CDR3 is TGTGCCAGCAGCCCTAGGAGAGGGATCACTGAAGCTTTCTTT.

This sequence joins TRBV7-9 and TRBJ1-2; D possibly corresponds to TRBD1 (5 bases). V lost 5 bases to trimming and J lost 6 bases, with 7 bases between them. The CDR3 is made up of 11 amino acids. Germline V gene lookup returns CDR1 SEHNR and CDR2 FQNEAQ (reference sequence). CDR3 sequence (DNA): TGTGCCAGCAGCCCGGGGCATGGCTACACCTTC. Its translation: CASSPGHGYTF.